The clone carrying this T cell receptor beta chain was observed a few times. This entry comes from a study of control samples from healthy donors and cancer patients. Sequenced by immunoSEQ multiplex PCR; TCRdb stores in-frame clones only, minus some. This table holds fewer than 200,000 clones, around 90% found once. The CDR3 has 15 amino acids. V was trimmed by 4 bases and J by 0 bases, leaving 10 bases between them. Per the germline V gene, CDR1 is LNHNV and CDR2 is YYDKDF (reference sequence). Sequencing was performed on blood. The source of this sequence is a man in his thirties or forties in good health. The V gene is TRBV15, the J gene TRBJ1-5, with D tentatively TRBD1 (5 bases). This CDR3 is CATSILDSSNQPQHF. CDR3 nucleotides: TGTGCCACCAGCATCCTAGACAGTAGCAATCAGCCCCAGCATTTT.